The clone carrying this T cell receptor beta chain was seen only a few times. The sample belongs to a study of blood T cells in healthy people across ages. CDR3 length equals 14 residues. Trimming removed 0 bases at V and 2 bases at J, with 11 bases between. Germline CDR1 DFQATT, CDR2 SNEGSKA (reference sequence). A second about 7 to 11 cycle PCR used barcoded and J-beta primers. In TCRdb, the 5' RACE reads were re-called with MiXCR into one record per CDR3 protein. The table shows 1,500,000 or so distinct CDR3 sequences, with approximately 59% occurring only once. This receptor was taken from a man in his late teens or twenties in good health. V usage is TRBV20-1 and J usage is TRBJ2-7, with D maybe TRBD1 (6 bases). Specimen: blood. The CDR3 bases are TGCAGTGCTAGAGAGGGCAGGGGAACCTACGAGCAGTACTTC. It specifies CSAREGRGTYEQYF.